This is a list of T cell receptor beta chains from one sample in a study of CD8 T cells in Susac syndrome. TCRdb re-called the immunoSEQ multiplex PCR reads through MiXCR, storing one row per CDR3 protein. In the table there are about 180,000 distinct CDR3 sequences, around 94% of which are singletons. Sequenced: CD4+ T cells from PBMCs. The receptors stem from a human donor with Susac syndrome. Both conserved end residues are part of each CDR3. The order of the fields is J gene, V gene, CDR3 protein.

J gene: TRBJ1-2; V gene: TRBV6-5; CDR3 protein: CASSYGQGDAF
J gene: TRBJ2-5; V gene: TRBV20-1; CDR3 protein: CSQGGTSGRETQYF
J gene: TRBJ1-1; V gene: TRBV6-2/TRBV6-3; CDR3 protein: CASSRDTMNTEAFF
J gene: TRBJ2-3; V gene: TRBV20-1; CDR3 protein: CSANTDLPADTQYF
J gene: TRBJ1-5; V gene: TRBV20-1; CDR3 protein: CSARSGGNQPQHF
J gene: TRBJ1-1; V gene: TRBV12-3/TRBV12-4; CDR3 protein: CASSPLRSTEAFF
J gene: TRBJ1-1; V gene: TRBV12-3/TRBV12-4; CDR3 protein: CASAIGVRAFF
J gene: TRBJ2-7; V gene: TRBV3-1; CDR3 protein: CASSSRDRVHEQYF
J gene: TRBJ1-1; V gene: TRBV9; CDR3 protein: CASSVGAGADTEAFF
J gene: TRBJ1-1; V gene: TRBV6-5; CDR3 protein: CASRGQVVNTEAFF
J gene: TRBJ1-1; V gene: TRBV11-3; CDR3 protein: CASSLTRGTEAFF
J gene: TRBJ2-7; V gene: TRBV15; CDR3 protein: CATSRTSGVYEQYF
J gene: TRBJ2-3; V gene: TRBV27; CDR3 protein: CASSITAGTDTQYF
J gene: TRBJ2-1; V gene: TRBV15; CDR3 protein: CATSRGLTEGQFF
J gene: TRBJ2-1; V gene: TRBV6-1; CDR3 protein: CASSVRRGDEQFF
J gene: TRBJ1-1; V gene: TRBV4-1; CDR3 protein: CASSQDPGMGTEAFF
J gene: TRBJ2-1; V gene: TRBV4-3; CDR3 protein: CASSHFSGRAHNEQFF
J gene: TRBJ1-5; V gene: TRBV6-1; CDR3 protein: CASTPSNQPQHF
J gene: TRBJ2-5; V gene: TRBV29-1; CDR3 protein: CSGDLNSGTQYF